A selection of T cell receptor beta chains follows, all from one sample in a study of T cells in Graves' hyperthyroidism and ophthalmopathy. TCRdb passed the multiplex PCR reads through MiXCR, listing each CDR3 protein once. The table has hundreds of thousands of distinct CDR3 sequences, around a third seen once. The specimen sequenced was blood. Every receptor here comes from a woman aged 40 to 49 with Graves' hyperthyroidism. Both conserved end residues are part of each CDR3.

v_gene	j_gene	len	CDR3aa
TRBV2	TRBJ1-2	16	CASSHKSVGNWHGYTF
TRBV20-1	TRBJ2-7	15	CSAWGRTSGSYEQYF
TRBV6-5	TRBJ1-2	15	CASSPQGSSNYGYTF
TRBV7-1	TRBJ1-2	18	CASSSSPENGDRDYGYTF
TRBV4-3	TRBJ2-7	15	CASSQDRTTTGGQYF
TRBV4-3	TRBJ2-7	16	CASSQGAKWAPYEQYF
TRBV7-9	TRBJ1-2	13	CASSPGDNYGYTF
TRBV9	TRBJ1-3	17	CASSVVGSISSGNTIYF
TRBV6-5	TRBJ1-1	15	CASRNRDGLYTEAFF
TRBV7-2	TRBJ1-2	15	CASSLRQEPNYGYTF
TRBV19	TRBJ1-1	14	CASSTGTSNTEAFF
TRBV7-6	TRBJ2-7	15	CASSQGGTGSYEQYF
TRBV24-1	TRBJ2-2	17	CATGRGAGQGRTGELFF
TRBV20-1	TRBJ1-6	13	CSARTAYNSPLHF
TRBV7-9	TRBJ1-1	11	CASSFEYEAFF
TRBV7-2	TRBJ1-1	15	CASNHLGRKNTEAFF
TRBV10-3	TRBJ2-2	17	CASNSRTSGSQTGELFF
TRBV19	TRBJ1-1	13	CASSWRVPTEAFF
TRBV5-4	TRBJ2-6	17	CASSRWGQSTGANVLTF
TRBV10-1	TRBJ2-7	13	CASSQGRAYEQYF
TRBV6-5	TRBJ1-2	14	CASSYIGGYGGYTF
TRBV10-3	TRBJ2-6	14	CAIPGSPGANVLTF
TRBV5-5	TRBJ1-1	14	CASSLLRGVAEAFF
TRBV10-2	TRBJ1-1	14	CASSDIWGNTEAFF